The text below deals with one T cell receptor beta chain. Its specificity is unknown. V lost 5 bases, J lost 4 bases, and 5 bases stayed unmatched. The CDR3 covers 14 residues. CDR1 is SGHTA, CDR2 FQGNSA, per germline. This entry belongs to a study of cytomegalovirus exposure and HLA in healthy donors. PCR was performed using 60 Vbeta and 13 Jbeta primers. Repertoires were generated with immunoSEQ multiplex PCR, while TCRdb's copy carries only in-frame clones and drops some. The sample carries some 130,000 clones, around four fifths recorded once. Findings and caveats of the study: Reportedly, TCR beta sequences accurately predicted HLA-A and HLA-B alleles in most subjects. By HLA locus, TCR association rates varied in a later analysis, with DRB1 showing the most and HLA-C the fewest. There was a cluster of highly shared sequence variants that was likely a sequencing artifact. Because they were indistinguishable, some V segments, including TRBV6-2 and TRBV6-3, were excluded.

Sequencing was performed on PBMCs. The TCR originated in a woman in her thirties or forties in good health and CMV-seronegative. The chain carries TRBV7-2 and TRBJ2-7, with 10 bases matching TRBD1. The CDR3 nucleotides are TGTGCCAGCAGCGGACAGGGGGGACTTTACGAGCAGTACTTC. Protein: CASSGQGGLYEQYF. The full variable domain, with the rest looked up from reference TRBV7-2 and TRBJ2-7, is GAGVSQSPSNKVTEKGKDVELRCDPISGHTALYWYRQSLGQGLEFLIYFQGNSAPDKSGLPSDRFSAERTGGSVSTLTIQRTQQEDSAVYLCASSGQGGLYEQYFGPGTRLTVT.